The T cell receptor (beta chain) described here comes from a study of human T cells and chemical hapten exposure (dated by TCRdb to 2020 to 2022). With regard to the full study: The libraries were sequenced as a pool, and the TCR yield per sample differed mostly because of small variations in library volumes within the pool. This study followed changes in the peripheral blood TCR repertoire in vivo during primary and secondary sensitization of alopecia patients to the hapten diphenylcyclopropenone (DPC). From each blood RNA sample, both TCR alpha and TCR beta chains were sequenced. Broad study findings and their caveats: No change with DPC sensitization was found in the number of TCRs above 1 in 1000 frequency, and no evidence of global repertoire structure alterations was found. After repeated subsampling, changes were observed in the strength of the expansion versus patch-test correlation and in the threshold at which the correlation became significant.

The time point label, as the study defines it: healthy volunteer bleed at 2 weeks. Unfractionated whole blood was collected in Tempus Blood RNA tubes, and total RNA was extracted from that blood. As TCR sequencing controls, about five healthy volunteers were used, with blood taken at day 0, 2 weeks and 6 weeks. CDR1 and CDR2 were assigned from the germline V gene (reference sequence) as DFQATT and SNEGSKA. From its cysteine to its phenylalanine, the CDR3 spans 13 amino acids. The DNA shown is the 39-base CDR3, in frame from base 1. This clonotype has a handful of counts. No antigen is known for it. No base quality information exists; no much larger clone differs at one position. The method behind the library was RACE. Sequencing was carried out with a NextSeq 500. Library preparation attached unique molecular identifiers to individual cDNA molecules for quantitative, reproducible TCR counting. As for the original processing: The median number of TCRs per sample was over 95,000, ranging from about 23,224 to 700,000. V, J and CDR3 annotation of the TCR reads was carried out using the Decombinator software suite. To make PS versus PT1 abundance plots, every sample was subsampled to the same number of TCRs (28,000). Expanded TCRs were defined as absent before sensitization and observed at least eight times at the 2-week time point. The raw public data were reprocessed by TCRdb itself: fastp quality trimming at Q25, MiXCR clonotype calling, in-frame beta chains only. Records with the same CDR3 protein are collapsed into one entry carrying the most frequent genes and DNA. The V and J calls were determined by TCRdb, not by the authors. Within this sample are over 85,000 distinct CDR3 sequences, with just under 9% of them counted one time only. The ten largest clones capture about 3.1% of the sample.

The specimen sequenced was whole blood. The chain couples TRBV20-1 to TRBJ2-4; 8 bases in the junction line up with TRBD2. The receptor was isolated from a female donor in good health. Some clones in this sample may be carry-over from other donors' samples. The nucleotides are TGCGGCAGGTCTAGCGGGGCCAAAAACATTCAGTACTTC. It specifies CGRSSGAKNIQYF.